The 22 T cell receptor beta chains reported below all come from one sample, sequenced in a study of glioma-infiltrating T cells after dendritic cell vaccination. The time point denotes: after dendritic cell vaccination, including at tumor progression/relapse. Sequencing was performed with immunoSEQ multiplex PCR; in TCRdb, only in-frame clones are kept and a portion is missing. The data contain 100,000 or so clones, 90% of them singletons. The starting material was blood, obtained after dendritic cell vaccination. Receptors were obtained from a human donor with glioblastoma.

This chain connects TRBV12-5 to TRBJ1-2; the D gene is possibly TRBD1 (6 bases). CDR3 length: 15 amino acids. Looked up from germline, CDR1 is LGHNT and CDR2 is FRNRAP. V was clipped by 5 bases and J by 1 base, with 14 bases between them. CDR3 sequence (DNA): TGTGCTAGTGGTAACCGGGACACGCATAACTATGGCTACACCTTC. It translates to CASGNRDTHNYGYTF. Filled out from reference TRBV12-5 and TRBJ1-2, the complete variable domain reads DARVTQTPRHKVTEMGQEVTMRCQPILGHNTVFWYRQTMMQGLELLAYFRNRAPLDDSGMPKDRFSAEMPDATLATLKIQPSEPRDSAVYFCASGNRDTHNYGYTFGSGTRLTVV.

This chain links TRBV30 with TRBJ2-1, with D hard to call. This CDR3 region has 11 residues. The germline CDR1 and CDR2 sequences are GTSNPN and SVGIG (reference sequence). V lost 4 bases and J lost 7, with 8 bases in between. The CDR3 bases are TGTGCCTGGACTTTCTCGAATGAGCAGTTCTTC. Its translation is CAWTFSNEQFF.

The chain links TRBV5-1 to TRBJ2-7, with D unresolved. The germline V gene has CDR1 SGHRS and CDR2 YFSETQ. Between the trimmed V and J ends, which lost 1 base and 6 bases, there was a span of 11 bases. This CDR3 spans 13 amino acids. CDR3 nucleotide sequence: TGCGCCAGCAGCTTGTCGGTCGAGCGCGAGCAGTACTTC. As protein: CASSLSVEREQYF.

This clone showed up just once. V gene TRBV13 combines with J gene TRBJ1-1; D is undetermined. Between the trimmed V and J ends, which lost 5 bases and 4 bases, there was a span of 17 bases. Germline V gene sequence: CDR1 PRHDT, CDR2 FYEKMQ (reference sequence). The CDR3 covers 15 residues. The CDR3 region is CASSPTGLRSTEAFF. CDR3 nucleotides: TGTGCCAGCAGCCCCACCGGACTGAGGAGCACTGAAGCTTTCTTT.

This clone was seen a handful of times. The rearrangement uses TRBV7-2 and TRBJ2-1; D possibly corresponds to TRBD2 (6 bases). Germline CDR1 SGHTA, CDR2 FQGNSA. V lost 3 bases and J 0 bases, leaving 9 bases between the germline ends. CDR3 length equals 15 residues. The CDR3: CASSLGLGSYNEQFF. CDR3 nucleotide sequence: TGTGCCAGCAGCTTGGGACTGGGCTCCTACAATGAGCAGTTCTTC.

The gene calls are TRBV15 and TRBJ2-7; TRBD1 matches 9 bases. V trimming: 5 bases; J trimming: 6 bases; junction bases outside the gene matches: 8. The germline gives CDR1 LNHNV, CDR2 YYDKDF (reference sequence). The CDR3 is made up of 14 amino acids. This chain's CDR3 is CATSGRTGETEQYF. The CDR3 DNA is TGTGCCACCAGCGGGAGGACAGGGGAGACCGAGCAGTACTTC. The full variable domain, completed using reference TRBV15 and TRBJ2-7, is DAMVIQNPRYQVTQFGKPVTLSCSQTLNHNVMYWYQQKSSQAPKLLFHYYDKDFNNEADTPDNFQSRRPNTSFCFLDIRSPGLGDTAMYLCATSGRTGETEQYFGPGTRLTVT.

The chain links TRBV4-1 to TRBJ1-2; 8 positions agree with TRBD1. The CDR3 totals 15 residues. Unmatched junction bases numbered 4, after V lost 4 bases and J lost 0 bases. Germline values: CDR1 MGHRA, CDR2 YSYEKL. The CDR3 is CASSPRQGPNYGYTF. In DNA, the CDR3 is TGCGCCAGCAGCCCGCGACAGGGGCCTAACTATGGCTACACCTTC.

This clone was picked up one time. The chain joins TRBV7-9 to TRBJ2-5, with TRBD2 as a possible D gene (6 bases). The ends were cut back, 6 bases at V and 9 bases at J, with 23 bases in the middle. Germline CDR1 is SEHNR and CDR2 is FQNEAQ (reference sequence). The CDR3 consists of 15 residues. The CDR3 DNA sequence: TGTGCCAGCAGAGTTCCCGGGGACCCCGGGAGTCCCCAGTACTTC. As protein: CASRVPGDPGSPQYF.

The genes are TRBV28 and TRBJ1-2; D perhaps matches TRBD1 (5 bases). Germline V CDR1 and CDR2: MDHEN, SYDVKM. V lost 6 bases, J lost 7 bases, and 18 bases lay in between. There are 14 residues in the CDR3. CDR3 DNA sequence: TGTGCCAGCAGCCCCTCGTGGGCAGGGTCTGGCTACACCTTC. Translation: CASSPSWAGSGYTF.

The V gene is TRBV11-2, the J gene TRBJ1-2, with a weak D call TRBD1 (5 bases). The CDR3 sequence is 14 residues long. Trimming cost V 1 base and J 1 base, with 7 bases left between them. The germline CDR1 and CDR2 sequences are SGHAT and FQNNGV. CDR3: CASSLVRGNYGYTF. The CDR3 nucleotides read TGTGCCAGCAGCTTAGTTAGGGGTAACTATGGCTACACCTTC.

This chain uses TRBV27 with TRBJ2-1; TRBD1 agrees at 7 bases. V shed 6 bases, J shed 2 bases, and the junction held 7 bases outside the gene matches. The CDR3 contains 15 residues. Germline V lookup: CDR1 MNHEY, CDR2 SMNVEV (reference sequence). The DNA for the CDR3 is TGTGCCAGCAGCCCCGAGAGGGGGCCCTACAATGAGCAGTTCTTC. It codes for CASSPERGPYNEQFF.

The V call is TRBV5-1, the J call TRBJ1-1, with a tentative D call TRBD1 (6 bases). Trimming took 3 bases from V and 3 from J, leaving 15 bases between them. The CDR3 totals 15 residues. Germline CDR1 is SGHRS and CDR2 is YFSETQ. CDR3 nucleotide sequence: TGCGCCAGCAGCTCGGGGGGCTCTGAGGACACTGAAGCTTTCTTT. As protein: CASSSGGSEDTEAFF.

This clone was found once. CDR3 sequence reads: CASSRRKESNTGELFF. The CDR3 DNA reads TGTGCCAGCAGCCGCCGAAAGGAGTCGAACACCGGGGAGCTGTTTTTT. The chain recombines TRBV6-7 with TRBJ2-2; D ambiguous. TRBV6-7 is filed as an ORF, its function uncertain. The CDR3 has 16 amino acids. V lost 6 bases and J 0 bases, leaving 14 bases between the germline ends.

The genes are TRBV6-1 and TRBJ2-1, with 10 bases lining up with TRBD1. This CDR3 spans 14 amino acids. Germline assignment: CDR1 MNHNS and CDR2 SASEGT. The V gene end was trimmed by 6 bases and the J gene end by 7 bases; junction bases not matched to a gene: 6. The CDR3 DNA reads as TGTGCCAGCAGCGAACAGGACAGGGGGAATGAGCAGTTCTTC. Amino acids: CASSEQDRGNEQFF.

The sample holds a few counts of this clone. The genes are TRBV6-6 and TRBJ2-7, with D possibly matching TRBD1 (6 bases). The CDR3 contains 11 residues. Trimming took 5 bases from V and 4 from J, leaving 6 bases between them. Germline V gives CDR1 MNHNY, CDR2 SVGAGI (reference sequence). The DNA for the CDR3 is TGTGCCAGCAGTACAGGGTACGAGCAGTACTTC. Protein sequence: CASSTGYEQYF.

The chain is built from TRBV10-3 and TRBJ2-7; TRBD2 matches at 12 bases. V shed 6 bases, J shed 3 bases, and the junction held 6 bases outside the gene matches. This CDR3 contains 15 residues. Germline V gene data show CDR1 as ENHRY and CDR2 as SYGVKD. The CDR3 region is CAISPGLAGLYEQYF. The CDR3 DNA reads as TGTGCCATCAGCCCCGGACTAGCGGGGCTCTACGAGCAGTACTTC.

The J gene is TRBJ2-2, the V gene TRBV5-5, with TRBD2 matching over 12 bases. The trim removed 0 bases at V and 9 bases at J, leaving 6 bases unmatched. The CDR3 covers 16 residues. The germline V gene encodes CDR1 SGHKS and CDR2 YYEKEE (reference sequence). CDR3 bases: TGTGCCAGCAGCTTGGGACTAGCGGGGGCGCCGAGGGAGCTGTTTTTT. Its translation: CASSLGLAGAPRELFF. Filled out from reference TRBV5-5 and TRBJ2-2, the complete variable domain reads DAGVTQSPTHLIKTRGQQVTLRCSPISGHKSVSWYQQVLGQGPQFIFQYYEKEERGRGNFPDRFSARQFPNYSSELNVNALLLGDSALYLCASSLGLAGAPRELFFGEGSRLTVL.

This rearrangement joins TRBV28 to TRBJ2-7, with a weak D call TRBD1 (6 bases). CDR3 length: 12 amino acids. Germline lookup yields CDR1 MDHEN and CDR2 SYDVKM. The V end lost 5 bases, the J end lost 6 bases, and 11 bases lay between the germline ends. The chain's CDR3 is CASSQDRREQYF. CDR3 DNA: TGTGCCAGCAGTCAAGACAGGCGCGAGCAGTACTTC.

The chain is built from TRBV5-1 and TRBJ2-5, with D possibly matching TRBD1 (5 bases). This CDR3 contains 14 residues. V lost 5 bases and J 1 base, leaving 12 bases between the germline ends. CDR1 SGHRS and CDR2 YFSETQ come from the germline V gene. Here the CDR3 DNA reads TGCGCCAGCAGGGATGGACACGTCCAAGAGACCCAGTACTTC. This encodes CASRDGHVQETQYF.

The chain couples TRBV19 to TRBJ1-3; TRBD1 agrees at 7 bases. The ends lost 1 base at V and 4 bases at J; junction bases unmatched: 4. Germline CDR1 reads LNHDA; CDR2 reads SQIVND (reference sequence). This CDR3 has 15 residues. The DNA of the CDR3 is TGTGCCAGTAGTATAGGACAGGGCTCAGGAAACACCATATATTTT. This gives the protein CASSIGQGSGNTIYF. Filled out from reference TRBV19 and TRBJ1-3, the complete variable domain reads DGGITQSPKYLFRKEGQNVTLSCEQNLNHDAMYWYRQDPGQGLRLIYYSQIVNDFQKGDIAEGYSVSREKKESFPLTVTSAQKNPTAFYLCASSIGQGSGNTIYFGEGSWLTVV.

The chain carries TRBV5-6 and TRBJ1-2, with 8 bases identical to TRBD1. This CDR3 is 17 amino acids long. V shed 5 bases and J 4 bases; nucleotides not matched to a gene: 16. Looked up from germline, CDR1 is SGHDT and CDR2 is YYEEEE. In DNA, the CDR3 is TGTGCCAGCAGGTTCCAGACTCGAGGACAGGGAGCCTATGGCTACACCTTC. This translates into CASRFQTRGQGAYGYTF.

The rearrangement links TRBV4-2 to TRBJ1-4; D possibly corresponds to TRBD1 (6 bases). Trimming stripped 1 base from V and 8 bases from J, with 14 bases between. The germline gives CDR1 LGHNA, CDR2 YNFKEQ. The CDR3 has 15 residues. CDR3 sequence (DNA): TGTGCCAGCAGCCAAGCACAGGGATCGGGGGAAAAACTGTTTTTT. Translation: CASSQAQGSGEKLFF.